The 9 T cell receptor beta chains below were found in one sample sequenced in a study of identical twins. TCRdb independently ran MiXCR on the 5' RACE reads; one entry per CDR3 protein. The sample lists about 570,000 distinct CDR3 sequences; around a tenth were seen once. This same sample was also part of a study on yellow fever vaccine responses in identical twins.

Input material: PBMCs. All receptors come from a young woman in good health.

In its sample, this clonotype was seen a few times. J is TRBJ2-7 and V is TRBV7-2; no firm D call. Germline CDR1 reads SGHTA; CDR2 reads FQGNSA. The CDR3 is 14 amino acids. V gave up 3 bases and J gave up 6 bases, with 15 bases separating them. CDR3 sequence (DNA): TGTGCCAGCAGCTTGGGCCACAAGTCGGTCGAGCAGTACTTC. Translating it yields CASSLGHKSVEQYF.

In this sample, this clonotype turned up a few times. V gene TRBV7-2 combines with J gene TRBJ1-6; D gene uncertain. Germline values: CDR1 SGHTA, CDR2 FQGNSA. V gave up 1 base and J gave up 2 bases, with 9 bases separating them. This CDR3 region has 16 residues. The CDR3 loop reads CASSLEGRAYNSPLHF. CDR3 DNA sequence: TGTGCCAGCAGCTTAGAAGGAAGGGCCTATAATTCACCCCTCCACTTT. The complete variable domain, with remaining parts taken from reference TRBV7-2 and TRBJ1-6, reads GAGVSQSPSNKVTEKGKDVELRCDPISGHTALYWYRQSLGQGLEFLIYFQGNSAPDKSGLPSDRFSAERTGGSVSTLTIQRTQQEDSAVYLCASSLEGRAYNSPLHFGNGTRLTVT.

This clonotype came up many times. The rearrangement links TRBV20-1 to TRBJ2-7, with D hard to call. Trimming removed 2 bases at V and 3 bases at J, with 20 bases between. CDR3 length: 16 residues. Germline lookup yields CDR1 DFQATT and CDR2 SNEGSKA (reference sequence). DNA for the CDR3: TGCAGTGCTAGACCGTCCGGAACAGTTCAACTCTACGAGCAGTACTTC. Amino acids: CSARPSGTVQLYEQYF.

The sample holds many counts of this clonotype. The CDR3 sequence: CASSDSGRKNSPLHF. The CDR3 DNA reads as TGTGCCAGCAGTGACTCGGGCAGGAAAAATTCACCCCTCCACTTT. The gene calls are TRBV6-4 and TRBJ1-6; no definite D call. V was cut by 0 bases and J by 7 bases, with 10 bases left in between. Germline V gene data show CDR1 as MRHNA and CDR2 as SNTAGT. The CDR3 extends over 15 amino acids.

This clonotype came up many times. This chain connects TRBV4-2 to TRBJ2-7; 12 bases are shared with TRBD2. V lost 3 bases, J lost 10 bases, and 10 bases stayed unmatched. The germline gives CDR1 LGHNA, CDR2 YNFKEQ. This CDR3 contains 15 residues. In DNA form, the CDR3 reads TGTGCCAGCAGCCAGACTAGCGGGAGTGCCACCGATCAGTACTTC. Translating it yields CASSQTSGSATDQYF.

V is TRBV7-9 and J is TRBJ2-1; 8 bases fit TRBD2. Germline loops: CDR1 SEHNR, CDR2 FQNEAQ (reference sequence). The CDR3 length is 15 residues. The ends lost 6 bases at V and 4 bases at J; junction bases unmatched: 8. The CDR3 loop reads CASSAGAGEYNEQFF. CDR3 nucleotide sequence: TGTGCCAGCAGTGCAGGAGCGGGGGAGTACAATGAGCAGTTCTTC.

In its sample, this clonotype was seen many times. The junction and the germline gene differ at one end; a read error may be behind it. This chain links TRBV20-1 with TRBJ2-7; 12 bases fit TRBD2. The CDR3 is 15 residues long. Germline-derived CDR1 and CDR2 are DFQATT and SNEGSKA (reference sequence). The CDR3 loop is CSAGDSGLAGSEQYF. In nucleotides, the CDR3 is TGCAGTGCTGGAGACTCAGGACTAGCGGGGTCCGAGCAGTACTTC.

A note on this clonotype: The junction departs from the called germline gene at one end, perhaps through a read error. The chain joins TRBV9 to TRBJ2-1, with a tentative D call TRBD2 (6 bases). This CDR3 comprises 13 residues. Germline V gene sequence: CDR1 SGDLS, CDR2 YYNGEE. CDR3 nucleotides: TGTGCCAGCCGCGTAGCCAGGGAGGATGAGCAGTTCTTC. Translation: CASRVAREDEQFF.

This clonotype has a count of ten or more. V usage is TRBV7-2 and J usage is TRBJ2-7, with TRBD2 matching over 7 bases. This CDR3 has 14 residues. Looked up from germline, CDR1 is SGHTA and CDR2 is FQGNSA. The trim removed 4 bases at V and 7 bases at J, leaving 10 bases unmatched. CDR3 region: CASSSAGGIVEQYF. The CDR3 region has the DNA TGTGCCAGCAGCTCAGCCGGGGGGATTGTGGAGCAGTACTTC.